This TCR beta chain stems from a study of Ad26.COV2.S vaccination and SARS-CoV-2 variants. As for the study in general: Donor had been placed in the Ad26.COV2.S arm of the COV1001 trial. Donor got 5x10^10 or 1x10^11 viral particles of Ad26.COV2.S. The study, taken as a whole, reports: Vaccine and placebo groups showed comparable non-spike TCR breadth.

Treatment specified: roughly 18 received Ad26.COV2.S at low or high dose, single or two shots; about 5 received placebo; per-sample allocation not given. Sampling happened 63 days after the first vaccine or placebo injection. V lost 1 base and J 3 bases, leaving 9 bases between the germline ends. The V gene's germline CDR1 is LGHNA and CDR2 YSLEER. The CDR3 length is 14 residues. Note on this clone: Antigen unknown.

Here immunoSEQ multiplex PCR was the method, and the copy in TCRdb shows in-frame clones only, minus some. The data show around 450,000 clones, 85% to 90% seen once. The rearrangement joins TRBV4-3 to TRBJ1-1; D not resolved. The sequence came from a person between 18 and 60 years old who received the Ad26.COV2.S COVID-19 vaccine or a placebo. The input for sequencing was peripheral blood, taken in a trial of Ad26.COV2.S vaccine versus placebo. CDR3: CASSQGAGDTEAFF. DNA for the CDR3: TGCGCCAGCAGCCAAGGGGCCGGCGACACTGAAGCTTTCTTT.